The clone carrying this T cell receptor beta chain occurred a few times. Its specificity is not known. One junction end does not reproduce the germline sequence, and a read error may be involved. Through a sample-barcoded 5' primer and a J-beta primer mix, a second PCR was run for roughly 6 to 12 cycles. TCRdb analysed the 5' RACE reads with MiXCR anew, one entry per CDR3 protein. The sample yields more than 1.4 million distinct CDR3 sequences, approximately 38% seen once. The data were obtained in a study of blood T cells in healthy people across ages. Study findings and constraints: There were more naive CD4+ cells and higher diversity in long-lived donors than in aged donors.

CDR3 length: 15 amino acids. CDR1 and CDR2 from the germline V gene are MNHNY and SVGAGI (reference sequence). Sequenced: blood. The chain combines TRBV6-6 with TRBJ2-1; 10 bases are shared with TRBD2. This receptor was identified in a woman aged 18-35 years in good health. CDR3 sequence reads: CASSQLAGSFNEQFF. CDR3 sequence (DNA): TGTGCCAGCAGTCAACTAGCGGGATCCTTCAATGAGCAGTTCTTC.